This T cell receptor (beta chain) was captured by sequencing in a study of beta chain features in type 1 diabetes. For the study at large: Patients shared similar age, gender and cell yields with healthy donors. Overall study findings and caveats: PCR might preferentially amplify shorter templates, equally in patients and controls.

With regard to this clone: As yet, its antigen is unknown.

Populations obtained by sorting all exceeded 95% purity. Isolated RNA was reverse transcribed in full, so expressed TCRB transcripts were sequenced. Method: immunoSEQ multiplex PCR; TCRdb's copy keeps in-frame clones and lacks some. The sample has about 410,000 clones, more than 11% seen once; the top ten hold 0.03% to 0.04%. This CDR3 is 12 amino acids long. Germline-derived CDR1 and CDR2 are ENHRY and SYGVKD. V was trimmed by 8 bases and J by 8 bases, leaving 15 bases between them. The sequence derives from a man younger than 45 in good health. The V call is TRBV10-3, the J call TRBJ1-2; D gene ambiguous. Sequenced input: naive CD4+ T cells from blood. The CDR3 loop reads CAIGSPMGGYTF. The CDR3 nucleotides read TGTGCCATCGGCTCGCCGATGGGCGGCTACACCTTC.